These T cell receptor beta chains were read from a single sample in a study of blood T cell repertoires in COVID-19. Some clones are missing from TCRdb's copy, which holds only in-frame ones; the method was immunoSEQ multiplex PCR. The top ten hold around 3.1% of the sample, which has about 220,000 clones, about 80% seen once. The sequencing input was peripheral blood. The receptors here all came from a woman younger than 45 who had recovered from COVID-19. CDR3s include the opening cysteine and the closing phenylalanine or tryptophan. D genes are given only for firm matches. Size is omitted from some rows. Given values are once, few, many or a class for expanded clones.

v_call: TRBV24-1
j_call: TRBJ1-2
d_call: TRBD1
clone_size: .
cdr3_nt: TGTGCCACCAGTGTGGGACAGGGTCCCTATGGCTACACCTTC
cdr3_aa: CATSVGQGPYGYTF

v_call: TRBV19
j_call: TRBJ2-7
d_call: TRBD2
clone_size: .
cdr3_nt: TGTGCCAGTAGTATAAGCGGGGGAACCTACGAGCAGTACTTC
cdr3_aa: CASSISGGTYEQYF

v_call: TRBV6-5
j_call: TRBJ2-7
d_call: TRBD1
clone_size: .
cdr3_nt: TGTGCCAGCAGCGCCGGGACAGCCGGCTACTACGAGCAGTACTTC
cdr3_aa: CASSAGTAGYYEQYF

v_call: TRBV25-1
j_call: TRBJ2-7
d_call: TRBD1
clone_size: .
cdr3_nt: TGTGCCAGCAGTGAATGGGACAGCCGTCAAGAGCAGTACTTC
cdr3_aa: CASSEWDSRQEQYF

v_call: TRBV27
j_call: TRBJ1-6
d_call: TRBD1
clone_size: .
cdr3_nt: TGTGCCAGCAGTTTATCCGGACAGGGATGGTCACCCCTCCACTTT
cdr3_aa: CASSLSGQGWSPLHF

v_call: TRBV7-8
j_call: TRBJ1-1
d_call: .
clone_size: .
cdr3_nt: TGTGCCAGCAGCTCCATTCAGGGGCGATACACTGAAGCTTTCTTT
cdr3_aa: CASSSIQGRYTEAFF

v_call: TRBV5-6
j_call: TRBJ2-5
d_call: .
clone_size: .
cdr3_nt: TGTGCCAGCAGCCGGTCCGAGACCCAGTACTTC
cdr3_aa: CASSRSETQYF

v_call: TRBV5-1
j_call: TRBJ2-1
d_call: .
clone_size: .
cdr3_nt: TGCGCCTCCGGGGGAACGACCTACAATGAGCAGTTCTTC
cdr3_aa: CASGGTTYNEQFF

v_call: TRBV27
j_call: TRBJ2-5
d_call: .
clone_size: .
cdr3_nt: TGTGCCAGCAGTTATGCCCCACGGGAGACCCAGTACTTC
cdr3_aa: CASSYAPRETQYF

v_call: TRBV12-3/TRBV12-4
j_call: TRBJ1-3
d_call: .
clone_size: .
cdr3_nt: TGTGCCAGCAACCAACAGGGCTTGTATTTT
cdr3_aa: CASNQQGLYF

v_call: TRBV19
j_call: TRBJ1-2
d_call: TRBD1
clone_size: .
cdr3_nt: TGTGCCAGTAGTCGGGACAGGGAAAGGTATGGCTACACCTTC
cdr3_aa: CASSRDRERYGYTF

v_call: TRBV19
j_call: TRBJ1-1
d_call: TRBD1
clone_size: .
cdr3_nt: TGTGCCAGTAGTGTAGCAGGGGGAGGCACTGAAGCTTTCTTT
cdr3_aa: CASSVAGGGTEAFF

v_call: TRBV5-5
j_call: TRBJ1-2
d_call: TRBD1
clone_size: .
cdr3_nt: TGTGCCAGCAGCTGGAACAGGGGGGATGGCTACACCTTC
cdr3_aa: CASSWNRGDGYTF

v_call: TRBV6-5
j_call: TRBJ1-2
d_call: TRBD1
clone_size: .
cdr3_nt: TGTGCCAGCAGCGTGGGACAGGGTGATGGCTACACCTTC
cdr3_aa: CASSVGQGDGYTF

v_call: TRBV28
j_call: TRBJ2-1
d_call: .
clone_size: .
cdr3_nt: TGTGCCAGCAGCCGTTACAATGAGCAGTTCTTC
cdr3_aa: CASSRYNEQFF

v_call: TRBV2
j_call: TRBJ2-5
d_call: .
clone_size: .
cdr3_nt: TGTGCCAGCAGTGAAATTTCCCTTTTTACTTCCCAGGGGGAGGAAGAGACCCAGTACTTC
cdr3_aa: CASSEISLFTSQGEEETQYF

v_call: TRBV10-1
j_call: TRBJ2-3
d_call: .
clone_size: .
cdr3_nt: TGCGCCAGCAGTGAGTCCGCTAGAGGCGATACGCAGTATTTT
cdr3_aa: CASSESARGDTQYF

v_call: TRBV28
j_call: TRBJ1-3
d_call: TRBD1
clone_size: few
cdr3_nt: TGTGCCAGCAGTTCACAGGGACAGGCTTTCGGTGGAAACACCATATATTTT
cdr3_aa: CASSSQGQAFGGNTIYF

v_call: TRBV2
j_call: TRBJ1-5
d_call: .
clone_size: .
cdr3_nt: TGTGCCAGCGGCCAGTCAGCGTTCGGCAATCAGCCCCAGCATTTT
cdr3_aa: CASGQSAFGNQPQHF

v_call: TRBV7-2
j_call: TRBJ2-1
d_call: TRBD2
clone_size: .
cdr3_nt: TGTGCCAGCAGCCTGAGCGGGAGGGCAGGGAATGAGCAGTTCTTC
cdr3_aa: CASSLSGRAGNEQFF

v_call: TRBV11-2
j_call: TRBJ1-2
d_call: .
clone_size: .
cdr3_nt: TGTGCCAGCAGCCCGAGCGGGACATTCTATGGCTACACCTTC
cdr3_aa: CASSPSGTFYGYTF

v_call: TRBV29-1
j_call: TRBJ2-1
d_call: TRBD2
clone_size: .
cdr3_nt: TGCAGCGTTGAAAGCAGCCTAGCGGGAGTCATGTGGCAGTTCTTC
cdr3_aa: CSVESSLAGVMWQFF

v_call: TRBV30
j_call: TRBJ1-1
d_call: .
clone_size: .
cdr3_nt: TGTGCCTGTCAGGGCATGAACACTGAAGCTTTCTTT
cdr3_aa: CACQGMNTEAFF

v_call: TRBV6-5
j_call: TRBJ2-7
d_call: .
clone_size: .
cdr3_nt: TGTGCCAGCAACTGGTTCGAGGCTAGTCCCTCGGGGCAGTACTTC
cdr3_aa: CASNWFEASPSGQYF

v_call: TRBV24-1
j_call: TRBJ1-2
d_call: TRBD1
clone_size: once
cdr3_nt: TGTGCCACCAGTGATTGGACAGGGTACTATGGCTACACCTTC
cdr3_aa: CATSDWTGYYGYTF

v_call: TRBV28
j_call: TRBJ1-5
d_call: TRBD1
clone_size: .
cdr3_nt: TGTGCCAGCACCCCGGGAGGGGGCAGGCAGCCCCAGCATTTT
cdr3_aa: CASTPGGGRQPQHF

v_call: TRBV25-1
j_call: TRBJ2-1
d_call: TRBD2
clone_size: .
cdr3_nt: TGTGCCAGCGGTGAGGGGACTAGCGGATTCTACAATGAGCAGTTCTTC
cdr3_aa: CASGEGTSGFYNEQFF

v_call: TRBV5-1
j_call: TRBJ2-5
d_call: .
clone_size: once
cdr3_nt: TGCGCCAGCAGCTTGTATGAGGAGACCCAGTACTTC
cdr3_aa: CASSLYEETQYF

v_call: TRBV30
j_call: TRBJ2-7
d_call: .
clone_size: .
cdr3_nt: TGTGCCTGGGGTTATTTGGGGAGTAACGAGCAGTACTTC
cdr3_aa: CAWGYLGSNEQYF

v_call: TRBV6-5
j_call: TRBJ2-6
d_call: TRBD1
clone_size: .
cdr3_nt: TGTGCCGGGGGACAGGGATGGACTGGGGCCAACGTCCTGACTTTC
cdr3_aa: CAGGQGWTGANVLTF

v_call: TRBV7-9
j_call: TRBJ1-2
d_call: .
clone_size: .
cdr3_nt: TGTGCCAGCACCGCAGATGACAGAGGCTATGGCTACACCTTC
cdr3_aa: CASTADDRGYGYTF

v_call: TRBV12-3/TRBV12-4
j_call: TRBJ2-1
d_call: .
clone_size: .
cdr3_nt: TGTGCCAGCAGCTCTAGATCCTACAATGAGCAGTTCTTC
cdr3_aa: CASSSRSYNEQFF

v_call: TRBV6-5
j_call: TRBJ1-3
d_call: .
clone_size: few
cdr3_nt: TGTGCCACCACGGACAGCTCTGGAAACACCATATATTTT
cdr3_aa: CATTDSSGNTIYF

v_call: TRBV3-1/TRBV3-2
j_call: TRBJ1-6
d_call: .
clone_size: .
cdr3_nt: TGTGCCAGCAGCCAGGGTATAGGACAGACCCAAAAAAAATCCTATAATTCACCCCTCCACTTT
cdr3_aa: CASSQGIGQTQKKSYNSPLHF

v_call: TRBV6-5
j_call: TRBJ2-1
d_call: .
clone_size: .
cdr3_nt: TGTGCCAGCAGAAAGGACAGAAGCTCCTACAATGAGCAGTTCTTC
cdr3_aa: CASRKDRSSYNEQFF

v_call: TRBV30
j_call: TRBJ2-2
d_call: .
clone_size: .
cdr3_nt: TGTGCCTGGAGTCCTAGCGCCACCGGGGAGCTGTTTTTT
cdr3_aa: CAWSPSATGELFF

v_call: TRBV30
j_call: TRBJ2-5
d_call: .
clone_size: .
cdr3_nt: TGTGCCCTGGCGGGCCAAGAGACCCAGTACTTC
cdr3_aa: CALAGQETQYF

v_call: TRBV24-1
j_call: TRBJ2-3
d_call: .
clone_size: .
cdr3_nt: TGTGCCACCAGTGCCCGGGGAAGTACGCAGTATTTT
cdr3_aa: CATSARGSTQYF

v_call: TRBV28
j_call: TRBJ1-6
d_call: .
clone_size: .
cdr3_nt: TGTGCCAGCAGTTTACTTCATATGAGAAGGGGCAATTCACCCCTCCACTTT
cdr3_aa: CASSLLHMRRGNSPLHF

v_call: TRBV6-5
j_call: TRBJ2-5
d_call: .
clone_size: .
cdr3_nt: TGTGCCAGCAGCAAGGTAGGGGGTACACAAGAGACCCAGTACTTC
cdr3_aa: CASSKVGGTQETQYF

v_call: TRBV6-6
j_call: TRBJ2-7
d_call: TRBD2
clone_size: .
cdr3_nt: TGTGCCAGCAGTCGGGCCGGGGGCCGGGCTCTAGCGGGAGGCGAGCAGTACTTC
cdr3_aa: CASSRAGGRALAGGEQYF

v_call: TRBV9
j_call: TRBJ2-3
d_call: TRBD2
clone_size: .
cdr3_nt: TGTGCCAGCAGCTTCGGACTAGCGGGAGGGAGTGGAGATACGCAGTATTTT
cdr3_aa: CASSFGLAGGSGDTQYF